This T cell receptor (beta chain) was sequenced during a study of siplizumab effects on memory and regulatory T cells. General observations from the study: The study found naive T cells seemingly more diverse than memory cells and seemingly major alloresponse contributors. Controls had more than 25% Treg-derived mappable alloreactive CD4+ clones on average, versus nearly 70% with siplizumab.

J gave up 9 bases and V 10 bases, and 9 bases lay outside the gene matches. The CDR3 totals 13 residues. In germline, CDR1 is MNHEY, CDR2 SMNVEV (reference sequence). The repertoire was sequenced with immunoSEQ multiplex PCR; TCRdb's copy has only in-frame clones and lacks some. This sample has 9,500 to 10,000 clones; more than 35% occur once, and the top ten carry less than 10%. The authors kept the mixed lymphocyte reaction cells in coculture at 37°C for about 6 days. Turning to this clone: Its specificity is unknown.

Sequencing input: CFSE-low (dividing) CD4+ T cells sorted from an allogeneic mixed lymphocyte reaction. The origin of this receptor is a human donor in good health; the cells came from an allogeneic mixed lymphocyte reaction. This chain connects TRBV27 to TRBJ2-1, with TRBD2 identical over 10 bases. CDR3 region: CAIRPSGSSEQFF. The CDR3 DNA reads as TGTGCCATTCGCCCTAGCGGGAGTAGTGAGCAGTTCTTC.